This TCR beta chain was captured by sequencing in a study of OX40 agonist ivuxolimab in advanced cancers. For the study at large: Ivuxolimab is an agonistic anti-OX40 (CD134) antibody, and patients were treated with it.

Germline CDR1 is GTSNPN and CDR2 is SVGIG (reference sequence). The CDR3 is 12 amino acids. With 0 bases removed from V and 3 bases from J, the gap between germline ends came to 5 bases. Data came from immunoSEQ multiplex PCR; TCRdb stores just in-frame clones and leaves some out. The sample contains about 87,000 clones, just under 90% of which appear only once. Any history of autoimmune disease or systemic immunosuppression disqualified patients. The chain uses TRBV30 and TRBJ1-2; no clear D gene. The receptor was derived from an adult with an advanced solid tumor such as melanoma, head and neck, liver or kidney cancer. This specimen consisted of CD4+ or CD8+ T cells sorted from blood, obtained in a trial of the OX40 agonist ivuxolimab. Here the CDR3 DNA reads TGTGCCTGGAGTGTACTTGACTATGGCTACACCTTC. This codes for CAWSVLDYGYTF.